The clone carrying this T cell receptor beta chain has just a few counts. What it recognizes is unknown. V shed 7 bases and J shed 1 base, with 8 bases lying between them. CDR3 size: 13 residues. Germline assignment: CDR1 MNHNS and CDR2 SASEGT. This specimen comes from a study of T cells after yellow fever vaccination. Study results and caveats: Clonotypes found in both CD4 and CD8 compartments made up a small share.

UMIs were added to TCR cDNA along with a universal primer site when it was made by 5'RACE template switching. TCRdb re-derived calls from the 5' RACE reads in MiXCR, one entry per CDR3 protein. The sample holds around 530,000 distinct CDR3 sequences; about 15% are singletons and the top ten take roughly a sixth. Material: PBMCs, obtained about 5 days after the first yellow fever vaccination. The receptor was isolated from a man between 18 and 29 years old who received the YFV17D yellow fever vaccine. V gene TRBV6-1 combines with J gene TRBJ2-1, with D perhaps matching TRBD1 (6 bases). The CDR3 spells CASKQGSYNEQFF. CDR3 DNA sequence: TGTGCCAGCAAACAGGGTTCCTACAATGAGCAGTTCTTC.